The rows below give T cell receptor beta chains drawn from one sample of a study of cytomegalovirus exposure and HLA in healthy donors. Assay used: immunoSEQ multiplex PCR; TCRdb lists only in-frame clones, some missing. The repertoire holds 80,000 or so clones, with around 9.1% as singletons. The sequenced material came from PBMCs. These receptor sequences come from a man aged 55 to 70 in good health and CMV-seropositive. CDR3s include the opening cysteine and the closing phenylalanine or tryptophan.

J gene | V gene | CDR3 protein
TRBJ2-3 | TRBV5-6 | CASSLGTSGGATDTQYF
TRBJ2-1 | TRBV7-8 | CASSLAGRGPGNEQFF
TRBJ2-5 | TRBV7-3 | CASSPPTGETQYF
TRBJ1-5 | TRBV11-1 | CASSLGYGSNQPQHF
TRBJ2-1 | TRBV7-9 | CASSSGLGTSADEQFF
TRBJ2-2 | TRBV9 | CASSRRLDTGELFF
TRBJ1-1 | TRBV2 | CASVTGIRTEAFF
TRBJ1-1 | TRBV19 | CASGDYTEAFF
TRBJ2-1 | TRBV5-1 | CASTLNPGEQFF
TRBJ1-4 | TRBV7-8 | CASSLQGHLGEKLFF
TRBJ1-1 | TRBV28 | CASTAVQDPKSAFF
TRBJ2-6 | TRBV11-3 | CASSLSAGNSGANVLTF
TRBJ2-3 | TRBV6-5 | CASSAGYTQYF
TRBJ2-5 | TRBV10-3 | CAISDPGLAEETQYF
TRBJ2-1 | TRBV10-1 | CASSDTAAGGEQFF
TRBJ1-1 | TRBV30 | CAWSVNTGNTEAFF
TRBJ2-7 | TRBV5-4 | CASSFLGLGGFYEQYF
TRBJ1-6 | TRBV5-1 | CASSDGTGTAPLHF
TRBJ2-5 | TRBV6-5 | CASSYGSTGEETQYF
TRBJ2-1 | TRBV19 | CASGWPSNEQFF
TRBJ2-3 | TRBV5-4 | CASSFGSGNSTDTQYF
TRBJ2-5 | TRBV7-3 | CASSFGGSGETQYF
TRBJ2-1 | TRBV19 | CASSAGQGGRNEQFF
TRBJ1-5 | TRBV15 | CATSRLGQGKDQPQHF
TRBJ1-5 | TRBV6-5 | CASSREGQSNQPQHF
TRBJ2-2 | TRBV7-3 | CASSLTTANTGELFF
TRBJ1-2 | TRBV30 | CAWSVWESDGYTF
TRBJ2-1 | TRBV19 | CASSTPAGGYNEQFF
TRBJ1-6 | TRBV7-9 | CASGGTIGNSPLHF
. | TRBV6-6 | CASSPPASGNYEQYF
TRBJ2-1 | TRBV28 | CASTPGTGRYNEQFF
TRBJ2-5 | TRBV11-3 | CASSLGTAGALQETQYF
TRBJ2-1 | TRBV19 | CASSEGGDYNEQFF
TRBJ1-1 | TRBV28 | CASSRQGLTEAFF
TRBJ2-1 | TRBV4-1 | CASSQVDLGFSYNEQFF
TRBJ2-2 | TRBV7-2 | CASSKGQGAVTGELFF
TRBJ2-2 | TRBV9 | CASSVEWGPTGELFF
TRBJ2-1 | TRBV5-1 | CASSFNSYNEQFF
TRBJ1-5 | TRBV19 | CASSIRQDQHF
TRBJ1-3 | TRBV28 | CASSQQDYTIYF
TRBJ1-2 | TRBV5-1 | CASSLGAAANYGYTF
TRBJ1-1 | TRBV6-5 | CASSYSSDTEAFF
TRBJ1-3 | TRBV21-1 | CASSKWDFSGNTIYF
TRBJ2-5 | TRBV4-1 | CASSQGGGYETQYF
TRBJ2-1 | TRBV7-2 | CASSSLAGGDYEQFF
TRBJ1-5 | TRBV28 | CASRRPIGGNQPQHF